The 23 T cell receptor beta chains given below trace back to one sample, sequenced in a study of T cells expressing NK-cell markers. After re-calling the 5' RACE reads, TCRdb lists one entry per CDR3 protein, DNA absent. The table for this sample gives 500,000 to 700,000 distinct CDR3 sequences. Material for sequencing was blood T cells: a sorted CD56 or NKG2C T cell subset, CD4+ or CD8+ T cells, or bulk PBMC T cells (not recorded which). The receptors were gathered from a man aged 18 to 35 in good health.

This chain links TRBV7-6 with TRBJ2-1. Germline CDR1 reads SGHVS; CDR2 reads FNYEAQ. The CDR3 covers 15 residues. The CDR3 reads CASSQDRTSRNEQFF.

The chain joins TRBV29-1 to TRBJ2-1. The CDR3 contains 13 residues. Germline values: CDR1 SQVTM, CDR2 ANQGSEA. CDR3 amino acids: CSVEGRFTKKRFF.

V is TRBV10-3 and J is TRBJ2-1; TCRdb's D call, TRBD2, is unchecked because there is no DNA. This CDR3 comprises 12 residues. From germline, CDR1 is ENHRY and CDR2 SYGVKD. The chain's CDR3 is CAISESLAGPFF.

The V and J genes are TRBV7-6 and TRBJ2-7; TCRdb's assignment of TRBD2 cannot be checked, as there is no DNA. The CDR3 is made up of 18 amino acids. From germline, CDR1 is SGHVS and CDR2 FNYEAQ. This CDR3 reads CASSYSAGGSTNSYEQYF.

The chain carries TRBV29-1 and TRBJ2-3; TCRdb proposes TRBD1, but this gene call is untestable without DNA. CDR3 size: 13 residues. CDR1 SQVTM and CDR2 ANQGSEA come from the germline V gene. CDR3 sequence reads: CSAKGPRAGTQYF.

This chain joins TRBV5-1 and TRBJ2-7; the TCRdb D gene call, TRBD2, has no DNA to confirm it. CDR1 is SGHRS, CDR2 YFSETQ, per germline. The CDR3 sequence is 16 residues long. The CDR3 here is CASSLVLAGVRGEQYF.

The chain links TRBV19 to TRBJ1-5. This CDR3 is 13 amino acids long. The germline V gene has CDR1 LNHDA and CDR2 SQIVND (reference sequence). CDR3 sequence: CASSVQGNQPQHF.

The chain carries TRBV20-1 and TRBJ2-5; checking the TCRdb D call of TRBD2 is not possible without DNA. The CDR3 has 17 amino acids. Germline assignment: CDR1 DFQATT and CDR2 SNEGSKA (reference sequence). The CDR3 sequence: CSASVRVGGRVSETQYF.

CDR3 region: CASSLSGGPDEQFF. V gene TRBV19 combines with J gene TRBJ2-1; TCRdb designates TRBD2, a call that cannot be tested without DNA. CDR1 and CDR2 (germline): LNHDA, SQIVND (reference sequence). The CDR3 is made up of 14 amino acids.

CDR3 protein: CASSRGIREQYF. The chain has TRBV7-9 and TRBJ2-7; TCRdb reports TRBD2, a call that lacks DNA to check it against. Germline lookup yields CDR1 SEHNR and CDR2 FQNEAQ (reference sequence). The CDR3 sequence is 12 residues long.

This chain joins TRBV29-1 and TRBJ2-1. CDR1 and CDR2 from the germline V gene are SQVTM and ANQGSEA. This CDR3 is built from 12 residues. CDR3 residues: CSVPTVNNEQFF.

The chain uses TRBV7-2 and TRBJ2-7; TCRdb outputs TRBD1, but without DNA this stays unchecked. The CDR3 totals 15 residues. From germline, CDR1 is SGHTA and CDR2 FQGNSA. The CDR3 reads CASSLRGLGDYEQYF.

This chain joins TRBV10-3 and TRBJ2-3; TCRdb picks TRBD2, but there is no DNA to check that call. CDR3 length equals 22 residues. Looked up from germline, CDR1 is ENHRY and CDR2 is SYGVKD. CDR3: CAISEGLFSGTSGIPSTDTQYF.

The chain uses TRBV24-1 and TRBJ2-1; lacking DNA, the TRBD1 call made by TCRdb goes unchecked. From germline, CDR1 is KGHDR and CDR2 SFDVKD. This CDR3 is built from 18 residues. This CDR3 reads CATSDWDRGRGRSNEQFF.

CDR3 sequence: CAWSANSGNYNEQFF. The chain carries TRBV30 and TRBJ2-1; TCRdb lists TRBD2, though no DNA is available to test this call. The length of the CDR3 is 15 residues. Germline CDR1 and CDR2: GTSNPN and SVGIG (reference sequence).

This chain links TRBV18 with TRBJ2-7; TCRdb's D call of TRBD1 is untestable without DNA. The germline gives CDR1 KGHSH, CDR2 LQKENI. The CDR3 runs to 16 residues. The CDR3 region is CASSNLRDRGLREQYF.

The V and J genes are TRBV20-1 and TRBJ2-5; the D call from TCRdb, TRBD1, cannot be confirmed without DNA. The CDR3 sequence is 14 residues long. CDR1 is DFQATT, CDR2 SNEGSKA, per germline (reference sequence). The CDR3 is CSAGDRSGRETQYF.

The chain combines TRBV6-6 with TRBJ2-1; TCRdb proposes TRBD2, but this gene call is untestable without DNA. From germline, CDR1 is MNHNY and CDR2 SVGAGI (reference sequence). The CDR3 runs to 11 residues. The CDR3 region is CASTQTSEQFF.

The chain recombines TRBV29-1 with TRBJ1-2; the TCRdb call, TRBD1, lacks DNA for checking. There are 13 residues in the CDR3. The V gene's germline CDR1 is SQVTM and CDR2 ANQGSEA. The CDR3 is CSVEPRGVFGYTF.

The chain joins TRBV4-3 to TRBJ2-3; there is no DNA to check the TCRdb D call of TRBD1. The V gene's germline CDR1 is LGHNA and CDR2 YSLEER. The CDR3 is 18 amino acids. CDR3: CASSQAVGAGSGTDTQYF.

The V gene is TRBV6-1, the J gene TRBJ2-1; TCRdb reports TRBD1, a call that lacks DNA to check it against. CDR1 MNHNS and CDR2 SASEGT come from the germline V gene. This CDR3 has 14 residues. The CDR3 loop reads CASSVRLHGGEQFF.

The genes are TRBV6-1 and TRBJ2-3; TCRdb picks TRBD1, but there is no DNA to check that call. The length of the CDR3 is 14 residues. The germline V gene has CDR1 MNHNS and CDR2 SASEGT. CDR3 region: CASQGQKIGGPQYF.

V gene TRBV10-3 combines with J gene TRBJ1-5. The CDR3 spans 16 residues. Germline V gene sequence: CDR1 ENHRY, CDR2 SYGVKD. The CDR3 sequence: CAISESGSNSNQPQHF.